Listed below are T cell receptor beta chains from one sample, sequenced in a study of blood T cells in healthy people across ages. TCRdb used MiXCR to reprocess the 5' RACE reads, holding one entry per CDR3 protein. The table lists roughly 2 million distinct CDR3 sequences, around half of them singletons. Sequencing used blood. These TCRs come from a woman aged 40 to 50 in good health. CDR3s include the opening cysteine and the closing phenylalanine or tryptophan. Fields, in order: D gene, clone size, J gene, V gene, CDR3 protein, CDR3 DNA. D genes are given only for firm matches. Expanded clones are given a class, and other clones once, few, many or no size at all.

d_gene: TRBD1
abundance: .
j_gene: TRBJ2-1
v_gene: TRBV20-1
CDR3aa: CSARERIRGPPYNEQFF
CDR3nt: TGCAGTGCTAGAGAGAGGATAAGGGGGCCCCCCTACAATGAGCAGTTCTTC

d_gene: .
abundance: .
j_gene: TRBJ1-2
v_gene: TRBV4-1
CDR3aa: CASSQRVQSPYGYTF
CDR3nt: TGCGCCAGCAGCCAACGGGTCCAGAGCCCCTATGGCTACACCTTC

d_gene: .
abundance: .
j_gene: TRBJ2-4
v_gene: TRBV5-1
CDR3aa: CASSLLSTGTKNIQYF
CDR3nt: TGCGCCAGCAGCCTCCTCTCCACAGGGACCAAAAACATTCAGTACTTC

d_gene: .
abundance: .
j_gene: TRBJ2-3
v_gene: TRBV6-5
CDR3aa: CASSYHPETDTQYF
CDR3nt: TGTGCCAGCAGTTACCACCCAGAAACAGATACGCAGTATTTT

d_gene: TRBD2
abundance: .
j_gene: TRBJ2-5
v_gene: TRBV7-6
CDR3aa: CASSQTQTGTSGETQYF
CDR3nt: TGTGCCAGCAGCCAGACTCAAACGGGGACTAGCGGGGAGACCCAGTACTTC

d_gene: .
abundance: .
j_gene: TRBJ1-3
v_gene: TRBV4-3
CDR3aa: CASSQDKSDSSGNTIYF
CDR3nt: TGCGCCAGCAGCCAAGATAAATCCGACAGCTCTGGAAACACCATATATTTT

d_gene: TRBD1
abundance: .
j_gene: TRBJ2-3
v_gene: TRBV24-1
CDR3aa: CATAGTGTDTRYF
CDR3nt: TGTGCCACCGCAGGCACGGGGACAGATACGCGGTATTTT

d_gene: .
abundance: .
j_gene: TRBJ2-5
v_gene: TRBV6-2/TRBV6-3
CDR3aa: CASTRGAARAQYF
CDR3nt: TGTGCCAGCACACGGGGGGCCGCGAGGGCCCAGTACTTC

d_gene: TRBD1
abundance: few
j_gene: TRBJ2-3
v_gene: TRBV6-2/TRBV6-3
CDR3aa: CASSGGTGEKADTQYF
CDR3nt: TGTGCCAGCAGTGGCGGGACAGGGGAGAAGGCAGATACGCAGTATTTT

d_gene: .
abundance: .
j_gene: TRBJ1-5
v_gene: TRBV28
CDR3aa: CASSIAGRRNQPQHF
CDR3nt: TGTGCCAGCAGTATAGCAGGACGTCGCAATCAGCCCCAGCATTTT

d_gene: .
abundance: .
j_gene: TRBJ1-2
v_gene: TRBV28
CDR3aa: CASSPNNPTRWGYTF
CDR3nt: TGTGCCAGCAGTCCCAATAACCCCACTCGTTGGGGCTACACCTTC

d_gene: TRBD1
abundance: .
j_gene: TRBJ1-5
v_gene: TRBV7-8
CDR3aa: CASGGAGGTVQPQHF
CDR3nt: TGTGCCAGCGGTGGGGCAGGGGGAACCGTTCAGCCCCAGCATTTT

d_gene: TRBD2
abundance: few
j_gene: TRBJ2-5
v_gene: TRBV12-3/TRBV12-4
CDR3aa: CASSPRGGYQETQYF
CDR3nt: TGTGCCAGCAGCCCTCGGGGGGGGTACCAAGAGACCCAGTACTTC

d_gene: TRBD2
abundance: few
j_gene: TRBJ2-1
v_gene: TRBV5-1
CDR3aa: CASSLASGGLYNEQFF
CDR3nt: TGCGCCAGCAGCTTGGCTTCGGGGGGACTCTACAATGAGCAGTTCTTC

d_gene: .
abundance: few
j_gene: TRBJ2-3
v_gene: TRBV29-1
CDR3aa: CSVVTGRDTQYF
CDR3nt: TGCAGCGTTGTAACAGGCAGAGATACGCAGTATTTT

d_gene: .
abundance: .
j_gene: TRBJ2-5
v_gene: TRBV20-1
CDR3aa: CSARVTGSLQETQYF
CDR3nt: TGCAGTGCTAGAGTGACAGGATCGTTGCAAGAGACCCAGTACTTC

d_gene: .
abundance: once
j_gene: TRBJ2-7
v_gene: TRBV20-1
CDR3aa: CSANLGGPDEQYF
CDR3nt: TGCAGCGCCAACCTGGGGGGGCCGGACGAGCAGTACTTC

d_gene: TRBD2
abundance: .
j_gene: TRBJ2-1
v_gene: TRBV7-2
CDR3aa: CTSSWGRAGGDNEQFF
CDR3nt: TGTACCAGCAGCTGGGGTCGAGCGGGGGGAGATAATGAGCAGTTCTTC

d_gene: TRBD2
abundance: once
j_gene: TRBJ2-5
v_gene: TRBV20-1
CDR3aa: CSASSAGGPRRKLPQETQYF
CDR3nt: TGCAGTGCTAGTTCGGCGGGGGGGCCTCGCCGTAAATTACCCCAAGAGACCCAGTACTTC

d_gene: .
abundance: .
j_gene: TRBJ1-4
v_gene: TRBV4-2
CDR3aa: CASSQEVLNEKLFF
CDR3nt: TGTGCCAGCAGCCAAGAGGTCCTGAATGAAAAACTGTTTTTT

d_gene: .
abundance: .
j_gene: TRBJ1-6
v_gene: TRBV20-1
CDR3aa: CSARGGLANSPLHF
CDR3nt: TGCAGTGCTAGGGGAGGGCTTGCGAATTCACCCCTCCACTTT

d_gene: .
abundance: many
j_gene: TRBJ1-1
v_gene: TRBV27
CDR3aa: CASSKSGVGTEAFF
CDR3nt: TGTGCCAGCAGTAAGTCGGGCGTGGGGACTGAAGCTTTCTTT

d_gene: .
abundance: .
j_gene: TRBJ2-7
v_gene: TRBV6-2/TRBV6-3
CDR3aa: CASTPGGLYEQYF
CDR3nt: TGTGCCAGCACCCCAGGGGGGCTCTACGAGCAGTACTTC

d_gene: .
abundance: few
j_gene: TRBJ2-1
v_gene: TRBV29-1
CDR3aa: CSVGQTSSYNEQFF
CDR3nt: TGCAGCGTTGGGCAGACCTCCTCCTACAATGAGCAGTTCTTC

d_gene: TRBD2
abundance: .
j_gene: TRBJ2-3
v_gene: TRBV12-3/TRBV12-4
CDR3aa: CANSLYGGGTTDTQYF
CDR3nt: TGTGCCAACAGTTTATACGGCGGGGGGACCACAGATACGCAGTATTTT

d_gene: .
abundance: .
j_gene: TRBJ2-7
v_gene: TRBV27
CDR3aa: CASSLGRGPYKQYF
CDR3nt: TGTGCCAGCAGTTTAGGCAGGGGTCCCTACAAGCAGTACTTC

d_gene: TRBD1
abundance: .
j_gene: TRBJ1-1
v_gene: TRBV10-3
CDR3aa: CAISDRTGGNTEAFF
CDR3nt: TGTGCCATCAGTGATCGGACAGGGGGGAACACTGAAGCTTTCTTT